This TCR beta chain was obtained from a study of T cells after yellow fever vaccination (dated by TCRdb to the late 2010s). The study in broad terms: The SMART-Seq v4 Ultra Low Input RNA kit was used to prepare libraries from fractions with low cell numbers. Two healthy male donors, one aged 18 to 29 and one aged 30 to 40 years, were included in the cohort. To follow T-cell clones before and after both primary and booster YFV17D yellow fever vaccination, bulk TCR alpha and beta repertoires underwent longitudinal sequencing. Blood was collected at multiple timepoints before and after primary and secondary immunization, and bulk PBMC replicates and cell subsets were isolated. Results the study describes overall, beyond this receptor: Compared with the primary T-cell response, the secondary T-cell response was faster but weaker, reaching its peak on day 5 rather than on day 15. Computational filtering was needed because FACS-sorted repertoires could contain abundant contaminating clonotypes from the bulk population. A small fraction of clonotypes showed up in both the CD4 and CD8 compartments, probably as a result of convergent recombination. Only a couple of donors were included in the study, so the extent to which the findings can be generalized is limited. Most clones expanded after primary vaccination were re-detected after the booster (almost 97% of CD4 and 88% of CD8), suggesting broad memory maintenance.

The treatment or condition label, as the study defines it: live attenuated yellow fever vaccine strain. A standard Ficoll-Paque protocol was used to isolate PBMCs from peripheral blood. CD4 and CD8 T-cell fractions were isolated with Dynabeads CD4 and CD8 positive selection kits. TriZol was used to extract RNA from bulk PBMCs, from CD4 and CD8 fractions, and from dextramer-positive and dextramer-negative fractions. TCR cDNA was synthesized by 5'RACE template switching, through which a universal primer site and unique molecular identifiers were introduced. Priming for cDNA synthesis came from both the TCR alpha and TCR beta constant segments. Library amplification used two PCR steps, and the second PCR step added sample barcodes and sequencing adapters. Sequencing of libraries was performed on Illumina HiSeq 2500 (2x100 bp) or NovaSeq (2x150 bp). In the paper's pipeline: MIGEC handled demultiplexing of reads and collapsing into UMI consensus sequences, while MiXCR performed V(D)J alignment. Clonotypes responding to the vaccine were identified with edgeR on replicate PBMC samples, with the criteria of FDR below 0.01 and a log2 fold change above 5 up to day 15. Each bulk clonotype received a CD4 or CD8 identity based on whether the sequenced CD4 or CD8 repertoire contained that clonotype at higher abundance. TCRdb applied fastp at Q25 and MiXCR to the public reads, then kept only in-frame beta chains. Under each unique CDR3 protein, matching rows form one entry showing the most common genes and DNA. The V and J calls here are based on TCRdb, not the publication. This sample lists nearly 30,000 distinct CDR3 sequences; around 5% were detected once. The ten largest clones take up just over 40% of the sample.

This clonotype was counted many times. The target of this receptor is not known. The record has no base qualities; no much larger clone is one base away. V lost 3 bases and J lost 3 bases; the stretch between them is 9 bases long. CDR1 LGHDT and CDR2 YNNKEL were looked up in the germline V gene (reference sequence). The CDR3, from cysteine to phenylalanine, totals 13 residues. Only the CDR3 part of the read is kept: 39 bases, read in frame from the first base. The material sequenced was CD8+ T cells sorted from PBMCs, taken 10 days after the yellow fever booster vaccination. The TCR comes from a man aged 25 to 45 who received the YFV17D yellow fever vaccine. Recombination connected TRBV3-1 to TRBJ2-7; no D gene call is confident. The CDR3 region has the sequence CASSQGIGYEQYF. The sequence in DNA is TGTGCCAGCAGCCAGGGAATTGGCTACGAGCAGTACTTC.